These 26 T cell receptor beta chains came from one sample sequenced in a study of CD8 T cells in Susac syndrome (dated by TCRdb to between 2019 and 2020). The library relied on the immunoSEQ multiplex PCR assay. RNA was extracted with the RNeasy kit and roughly 0.5 to 1 ug was reverse transcribed using random hexamers. Using fastp at Q25 and MiXCR, TCRdb reprocessed the public reads and kept productive beta chains. Rows are combined by CDR3 protein, so each entry shows the most common genes and DNA. In this sample the table shows 350,000 to 550,000 distinct CDR3 sequences, 85% to 90% of which occur a single time. 0.12% of the sample comes from the top ten. The sequenced sample consisted of CD8+ T cells from PBMCs. The receptor set was obtained from a human donor with multiple sclerosis.

In nucleotides, the CDR3 is TGTGCCAGCAGTTTAGGCCCTCCACAAGAGACCCAGTACTTC. This codes for CASSLGPPQETQYF. The rearrangement links TRBV27 to TRBJ2-5; D unclear. With 2 bases removed from V and 2 bases from J, the gap between germline ends came to 9 bases. Germline V gives CDR1 MNHEY, CDR2 SMNVEV (reference sequence). The CDR3 sequence is 14 residues long.

The chain carries TRBV3-1 and TRBJ2-7; D remains unclear. V shed 3 bases and J shed 3 bases, with 18 bases lying between them. The CDR3 consists of 16 residues. CDR1 LGHDT and CDR2 YNNKEL come from the germline V gene (reference sequence). The CDR3 loop reads CASSHQVGLIRYEQYF. In nucleotides, the CDR3 is TGTGCCAGCAGCCACCAAGTAGGCCTAATCCGCTACGAGCAGTACTTC.

The table lists this clonotype with a count of one. This chain joins TRBV24-1 and TRBJ2-2, with D unclear. This CDR3 is built from 14 residues. CDR1 and CDR2 (germline): KGHDR, SFDVKD. V was trimmed by 4 bases and J by 4 bases, leaving 9 bases between them. CDR3 protein: CATSETGTTGELFF. Here the CDR3 DNA reads TGTGCCACCAGTGAAACCGGAACCACCGGGGAGCTGTTTTTT.

The chain links TRBV3-1 to TRBJ2-1; D gene ambiguous. The V end lost 0 bases, the J end lost 0 bases, and 9 bases lay between the germline ends. CDR3 length: 16 residues. Per germline, CDR1 LGHDT and CDR2 YNNKEL (reference sequence). In DNA, the CDR3 is TGTGCCAGCAGCCAAGATTCCTACAGCTCCTACAATGAGCAGTTCTTC. This translates into CASSQDSYSSYNEQFF.

The rearrangement links TRBV7-9 to TRBJ2-1, with D possibly being TRBD1 (6 bases). The germline V gene encodes CDR1 SEHNR and CDR2 FQNEAQ (reference sequence). V lost 9 bases to trimming and J lost 8 bases, with 32 bases between them. The length of the CDR3 is 18 residues. The CDR3 loop reads CASHSDRQKTLYGDEQFF. The CDR3 coding sequence is TGTGCCAGTCACTCGGACAGACAGAAAACCCTTTATGGTGATGAGCAGTTCTTC.

This clonotype was counted between two and nine times. The J gene is TRBJ2-4, the V gene TRBV6-5; TRBD2 agrees at 8 bases. Germline V gene data show CDR1 as MNHEY and CDR2 as SVGAGI. This CDR3 comprises 13 residues. Unmatched junction bases numbered 4, after V lost 4 bases and J lost 8 bases. Here the CDR3 DNA reads TGTGCCAGCAGTTCCGGGACTAGAGACATTCAGTACTTC. It codes for CASSSGTRDIQYF.

The V gene is TRBV27, the J gene TRBJ2-2; possible D gene TRBD1, 7 bases. With 6 bases removed from V and 4 bases from J, the gap between germline ends came to 18 bases. The CDR3 loop spans 16 amino acids. CDR1 and CDR2 from the germline V gene are MNHEY and SMNVEV (reference sequence). The CDR3 is CASSYPTGTVTGELFF. For the CDR3, the DNA is TGTGCCAGCAGCTATCCGACAGGGACTGTCACCGGGGAGCTGTTTTTT.

This clonotype came up a few times. CDR3 bases: TGCGCCAGCAGGGGGAACCACATCCTGAGAGAGACCCAGTACTTC. This translates into CASRGNHILRETQYF. The gene calls are TRBV5-1 and TRBJ2-5; no clear D. CDR1 and CDR2 from the germline V gene are SGHRS and YFSETQ. V was clipped by 5 bases and J by 4 bases, with 18 bases between them. The CDR3 is made up of 15 amino acids.

The chain uses TRBV7-2 and TRBJ2-1; TRBD2 aligns across 8 bases. Germline V gene lookup returns CDR1 SGHTA and CDR2 FQGNSA. The CDR3 has 16 residues. The V gene end was trimmed by 3 bases and the J gene end by 1 base; junction bases not matched to a gene: 5. The CDR3 sequence: CASSFTGGDSYNEQFF. The CDR3 DNA sequence: TGTGCCAGCAGCTTCACCGGGGGGGATTCCTACAATGAGCAGTTCTTC.

V gene TRBV7-2 combines with J gene TRBJ2-7; a weak D match, TRBD2 (5 bases). Trimming removed 1 base from V and 7 bases from J, with 11 bases in between. The germline CDR1 and CDR2 sequences are SGHTA and FQGNSA. This CDR3 has 13 amino acids. This CDR3 is CASSLVPSGEQYF. CDR3 coding DNA: TGTGCCAGCAGCTTAGTTCCGTCGGGGGAGCAGTACTTC.

The V call is TRBV5-1, the J call TRBJ1-5; TRBD1 agrees at 8 bases. This CDR3 is 15 amino acids long. Germline V gene lookup returns CDR1 SGHRS and CDR2 YFSETQ. Germline trimming cut 4 bases from V and 7 bases from J; bases unmatched to any gene: 10. The CDR3 nucleotides read TGCGCCAGCAGCCCCTGGACAGGGCCAGGCCAGCCCCAGCATTTT. It is translated as CASSPWTGPGQPQHF. Full variable domain (remainder filled in from reference TRBV5-1 and TRBJ1-5): KAGVTQTPRYLIKTRGQQVTLSCSPISGHRSVSWYQQTPGQGLQFLFEYFSETQRNKGNFPGRFSGRQFSNSRSEMNVSTLELGDSALYLCASSPWTGPGQPQHFGDGTRLSIL.

In its sample, this clonotype was seen a few times. The chain joins TRBV6-5 to TRBJ2-5, with a weak D call TRBD2 (6 bases). CDR3 length: 15 amino acids. The V gene's germline CDR1 is MNHEY and CDR2 SVGAGI. V gave up 4 bases and J gave up 7 bases, with 19 bases separating them. CDR3 DNA sequence: TGTGCCAGCAGTTCGTTTAGCGGCGGGTATCGGACCCAGTACTTC. It codes for CASSSFSGGYRTQYF.

The rearrangement uses TRBV4-1 and TRBJ2-2; a possible D gene is TRBD1 (5 bases). CDR1 is MGHRA and CDR2 is YSYEKL in the germline V gene. The V and J ends lost 1 base and 4 bases respectively, with 19 bases between them. This CDR3 spans 18 amino acids. CDR3 nucleotides: TGCGCCAGCAGCCAAGCCGTTATTCTGACAGCCTCCACCGGGGAGCTGTTTTTT. Its protein product is CASSQAVILTASTGELFF.

This sequence joins TRBV10-1 and TRBJ2-1, with TRBD2 matching 10 bases. Germline loops: CDR1 WNHNN, CDR2 SYGVQD (reference sequence). The V gene end was trimmed by 1 base and the J gene end by 2 bases; junction bases not matched to a gene: 17. The CDR3 sequence is 21 residues long. The CDR3 DNA follows: TGCGCCAGCAGTGAGTGCCCCAGCGGGAGGGCCTTTTTTTTCCCCTACAATGAGCAGTTCTTC. Protein sequence: CASSECPSGRAFFFPYNEQFF.

The V and J genes are TRBV6-1 and TRBJ2-7; the D call may be TRBD1 or TRBD2 (5 bases each). Trimming cost V 5 bases and J 2 bases, with 16 bases left between them. CDR1 and CDR2 from the germline V gene are MNHNS and SASEGT. This CDR3 comprises 15 residues. The CDR3 nucleotides are TGTGCCAGCAGTACTCCGGGACGGATGCCCTACGAGCAGTACTTC. Amino acid sequence: CASSTPGRMPYEQYF.

This rearrangement joins TRBV30 to TRBJ2-3; TRBD2 matches 7 bases. Germline V lookup: CDR1 GTSNPN, CDR2 SVGIG (reference sequence). CDR3 length: 14 residues. With V trimmed by 5 bases and J by 2 bases, 7 bases remained unmatched. The CDR3, as DNA: TGTGCCTGGGACGGAGGGAGGGTCACAGATACGCAGTATTTT. As protein: CAWDGGRVTDTQYF. Based on the CDR3 plus reference TRBV30 and TRBJ2-3, the full variable domain is SQTIHQWPATLVQPVGSPLSLECTVEGTSNPNLYWYRQAAGRGLQLLFYSVGIGQISSEVPQNLSASRPQDRQFILSSKKLLLSDSGFYLCAWDGGRVTDTQYFGPGTRLTVL.

The chain couples TRBV6-5 to TRBJ2-7; the D gene is possibly TRBD2 (5 bases). The CDR3 sequence is 17 residues long. The germline V gene has CDR1 MNHEY and CDR2 SVGAGI. V lost 0 bases to trimming and J lost 4 bases, with 19 bases between them. The CDR3 loop reads CASSYSSPGRALYEQYF. The CDR3 nucleotides read TGTGCCAGCAGTTACTCGAGTCCTGGGAGAGCGCTGTACGAGCAGTACTTC.

The chain couples TRBV18 to TRBJ2-1; TRBD1 aligns across 8 bases. Germline CDR1 KGHSH, CDR2 LQKENI. The CDR3 runs 15 residues. Trimming removed 5 bases from V and 2 bases from J; junction bases left unmatched: 5. The CDR3 sequence is CASSGRDRPYNEQFF. The CDR3 DNA reads as TGTGCCAGCTCAGGCCGGGACAGGCCCTACAATGAGCAGTTCTTC. The full variable domain, with the rest looked up from reference TRBV18 and TRBJ2-1, is NAGVMQNPRHLVRRRGQEARLRCSPMKGHSHVYWYRQLPEEGLKFMVYLQKENIIDESGMPKERFSAEFPKEGPSILRIQQVVRGDSAAYFCASSGRDRPYNEQFFGPGTRLTVL.

This chain's CDR3 is CAISDFPPHTNTGELFF. In nucleotides, the CDR3 is TGTGCCATCAGTGACTTCCCCCCTCACACGAACACCGGGGAGCTGTTTTTT. The chain joins TRBV10-3 to TRBJ2-2, with D uncertain. In germline, CDR1 is ENHRY, CDR2 SYGVKD. V dropped 3 bases and J dropped 0 bases, with 14 bases sitting between them. The CDR3 loop spans 17 amino acids.

CDR3 sequence: CASSIAGSNQPQHF. In nucleotides, the CDR3 is TGTGCCAGTAGTATCGCTGGTAGCAATCAGCCCCAGCATTTT. The chain employs TRBV19 and TRBJ1-5; D gene unclear. The CDR3 spans 14 residues. V was cut by 3 bases and J by 0 bases, with 6 bases left in between. Looked up from germline, CDR1 is LNHDA and CDR2 is SQIVND (reference sequence).

The chain joins TRBV4-1 to TRBJ2-7; TRBD1 matches 8 bases. V was clipped by 1 base and J by 3 bases; unmatched bases: 2. This CDR3 has 14 amino acids. The germline V gene has CDR1 MGHRA and CDR2 YSYEKL. CDR3 residues: CASSQGRGLYEQYF. The DNA of the CDR3 is TGCGCCAGCAGCCAAGGCAGGGGGCTCTACGAGCAGTACTTC.

V usage is TRBV19 and J usage is TRBJ2-3; the D is unclear. CDR1 is LNHDA, CDR2 SQIVND, per germline (reference sequence). Deletions cut 2 bases from V and 2 bases from J, with 5 bases between. The CDR3 is 13 amino acids. The CDR3: CASSILDTDTQYF. CDR3 DNA sequence: TGTGCCAGTAGTATACTCGACACAGATACGCAGTATTTT.

This clonotype was picked up a small number of times. The rearrangement links TRBV6-5 to TRBJ1-1; D is possibly TRBD1 (5 bases). This CDR3 comprises 13 residues. Germline CDR1 reads MNHEY; CDR2 reads SVGAGI. V lost 2 bases, J lost 5 bases, and 9 bases lay in between. This CDR3 is CASSYPGGTEAFF. In nucleotides, the CDR3 is TGTGCCAGCAGTTACCCCGGGGGGACTGAAGCTTTCTTT.

The chain uses TRBV29-1 and TRBJ2-7; 10 nucleotides match TRBD1. The CDR3 covers 13 residues. Unmatched junction bases numbered 4, after V lost 5 bases and J lost 3 bases. CDR1 SQVTM and CDR2 ANQGSEA come from the germline V gene. The CDR3 here is CSVTGTGDYEQYF. DNA of the CDR3: TGCAGCGTTACCGGGACAGGGGACTACGAGCAGTACTTC.

The table lists this clonotype with a count of one. The chain uses TRBV6-4 and TRBJ2-2; the D is unclear. V lost 5 bases to trimming and J lost 0 bases, with 13 bases between them. This CDR3 contains 16 residues. The germline V gene encodes CDR1 MRHNA and CDR2 SNTAGT. The CDR3 protein is CASSPWSGANTGELFF. CDR3 sequence (DNA): TGTGCCAGCAGTCCCTGGTCAGGAGCGAACACCGGGGAGCTGTTTTTT.

The chain uses TRBV19 and TRBJ2-2; TRBD1 aligns across 7 bases. V was clipped by 4 bases and J by 6 bases; unmatched bases: 2. Germline V lookup: CDR1 LNHDA, CDR2 SQIVND (reference sequence). The CDR3 totals 13 residues. CDR3 in DNA: TGTGCCAGTAGTACGACAGGGTCCGGGGAGCTGTTTTTT. Its translation: CASSTTGSGELFF. The full variable domain, with the rest looked up from reference TRBV19 and TRBJ2-2, is DGGITQSPKYLFRKEGQNVTLSCEQNLNHDAMYWYRQDPGQGLRLIYYSQIVNDFQKGDIAEGYSVSREKKESFPLTVTSAQKNPTAFYLCASSTTGSGELFFGEGSRLTVL.